This T cell receptor beta chain was sequenced in a study of T cells in Graves' hyperthyroidism and ophthalmopathy. Looking at the study overall: Any treatment followed the collection of peripheral blood at initial diagnosis. Study-wide points: Before onset, by a median of around six months, the model predicted ophthalmopathy.

Details on this clonotype: Its cognate antigen is unknown.

Researchers amplified the TCR beta CDR3 regions from RNA transcripts. HTBI primers were the set used in a first-round RT-PCR of the TCR CDR3. Each CDR3 protein gets one entry after TCRdb re-called the multiplex PCR reads with MiXCR. This sample carries about 640,000 distinct CDR3 sequences, around 21% of them seen once, and the ten largest clones take more than 30%. Isolation of PBMCs was performed on 8.5 to 10 ml fresh peripheral blood. This CDR3 has 15 residues. V lost 5 bases, J lost 3 bases, and 9 bases stayed unmatched. The germline V gene encodes CDR1 PRHDT and CDR2 FYEKMQ (reference sequence). Sequencing was done on a sample of blood. This clonotype originated in a man aged 25 to 40 with Graves' ophthalmopathy. The chain recombines TRBV13 with TRBJ2-7; 8 bases fit TRBD2. The CDR3 DNA sequence: TGTGCCAGCAGCCCCCCCGGGAGGGATTACTACGAGCAGTACTTC. This sequence encodes CASSPPGRDYYEQYF.